The 21 T cell receptor beta chains below were found in one sample sequenced in a study of control samples from healthy donors and cancer patients. Produced via immunoSEQ multiplex PCR; TCRdb's table is partial and in-frame only. The sample lists 85,000 to 95,000 clones; approximately 82% were seen once. Source material: blood. The source of these receptors is a woman between 55 and 75 years old in good health.

The chain couples TRBV6-6 to TRBJ2-7; 8 bases are shared with TRBD1. The CDR3 sequence is 15 residues long. V shed 5 bases and J 0 bases; nucleotides not matched to a gene: 6. Germline-derived CDR1 and CDR2 are MNHNY and SVGAGI (reference sequence). CDR3 DNA: TGTGCCAGCAGTCGACCGGGACAGGTCTCCTACGAGCAGTACTTC. Protein product: CASSRPGQVSYEQYF.

This clone was seen once. V gene TRBV5-1 combines with J gene TRBJ1-1; no firm D call. The CDR3 extends over 15 amino acids. V was shortened by 2 bases and J by 0 bases, with 11 bases between the two germline ends. Germline CDR1 and CDR2: SGHRS and YFSETQ. As DNA, the CDR3 is TGCGCCAGCAGCTTTACGAACACCATGAACACTGAAGCTTTCTTT. It codes for CASSFTNTMNTEAFF.

The chain carries TRBV19 and TRBJ2-5; D gene unclear. Trimming cost V 7 bases and J 7 bases, with 16 bases left between them. Germline assignment: CDR1 LNHDA and CDR2 SQIVND (reference sequence). The CDR3 is made up of 13 amino acids. The CDR3 is CASTTGSLGTQYF. As DNA, the CDR3 is TGTGCCAGTACCACCGGAAGCCTCGGGACCCAGTACTTC.

This chain links TRBV10-2 with TRBJ1-4, with D hard to call. CDR1 WSHSY and CDR2 SAAADI come from the germline V gene. CDR3 length: 13 residues. The V and J ends lost 2 bases and 5 bases respectively, with 6 bases between them. The CDR3 reads CASSENTNEKLFF. CDR3 in DNA: TGCGCCAGCAGTGAGAACACGAATGAAAAACTGTTTTTT.

This clone showed up just once. The V and J genes are TRBV24-1 and TRBJ2-7; 10 bases align to TRBD1. The CDR3 extends over 14 amino acids. The trim removed 3 bases at V and 9 bases at J, leaving 7 bases unmatched. Germline values: CDR1 KGHDR, CDR2 SFDVKD. CDR3 protein: CATSDTGTGETQYF. In nucleotides, the CDR3 is TGTGCCACCAGTGATACCGGGACAGGGGAAACGCAGTACTTC.

The chain couples TRBV18 to TRBJ1-6; D may be TRBD1 (6 bases). This CDR3 has 16 residues. The germline V and J ends were trimmed by 3 bases and 7 bases, with 16 bases remaining between them. Per germline, CDR1 KGHSH and CDR2 LQKENI. The CDR3: CASSPTVNTGNSPLHF. The CDR3 bases are TGTGCCAGCTCACCCACCGTTAACACAGGGAATTCACCCCTCCACTTT.

The chain uses TRBV27 and TRBJ2-3; D is unresolved. The ends were cut back, 1 base at V and 6 bases at J, with 11 bases in the middle. The length of the CDR3 is 14 residues. Germline V CDR1 and CDR2: MNHEY, SMNVEV (reference sequence). CDR3 region: CASSLYPKVDTQYF. CDR3 DNA sequence: TGTGCCAGCAGTTTATACCCGAAAGTGGATACGCAGTATTTT.

The rearrangement uses TRBV2 and TRBJ2-6; D not resolved. V lost 2 bases and J lost 1, with 6 bases in between. The CDR3 has 15 amino acids. The germline CDR1 and CDR2 sequences are SNHLY and FYNNEI. The CDR3 DNA reads TGTGCCAGCAGTGAACTAACATCTGGGGCCAACGTCCTGACTTTC. This gives the protein CASSELTSGANVLTF.

V and J are TRBV10-3 and TRBJ2-3; a weak D match, TRBD2 (6 bases). With 6 bases removed from V and 1 base from J, the gap between germline ends came to 11 bases. Germline-derived CDR1 and CDR2 are ENHRY and SYGVKD. This CDR3 comprises 14 residues. In DNA, the CDR3 is TGTGCCATCAGAGGGGCTAGCGGCACAGATACGCAGTATTTT. The encoded protein is CAIRGASGTDTQYF.

The V gene is TRBV6-5, the J gene TRBJ2-5; TRBD1 or TRBD2 may be the D gene (6 bases each). Trimming stripped 8 bases from V and 4 bases from J, with 20 bases between. The germline gives CDR1 MNHEY, CDR2 SVGAGI. There are 15 residues in the CDR3. The CDR3 spells CASVRSGGGGETQYF. Written as DNA, the CDR3 is TGTGCCAGCGTACGCTCCGGGGGCGGTGGAGAGACCCAGTACTTC.

The genes are TRBV7-2 and TRBJ2-1, with 12 nucleotides matching TRBD1. This CDR3 is 15 amino acids long. The ends lost 0 bases at V and 7 bases at J; junction bases unmatched: 1. CDR1 is SGHTA and CDR2 is FQGNSA in the germline V gene. CDR3: CASSLAGQGANEQFF. CDR3 bases: TGTGCCAGCAGCTTAGCGGGACAGGGGGCAAATGAGCAGTTCTTC.

This sequence joins TRBV6-1 and TRBJ1-1; weak D call: TRBD1 (5 bases). This CDR3 spans 12 amino acids. Germline V lookup: CDR1 MNHNS, CDR2 SASEGT. The V end was cut by 3 bases, the J end by 6 bases, with 8 bases between. CDR3 region: CASSERGSEAFF. CDR3 DNA sequence: TGTGCCAGCAGTGAGAGGGGCTCTGAAGCTTTCTTT.

This chain uses TRBV7-9 with TRBJ1-1; D is unresolved. This CDR3 comprises 15 residues. V was cut by 5 bases and J by 6 bases, with 19 bases left in between. Germline assignment: CDR1 SEHNR and CDR2 FQNEAQ (reference sequence). CDR3 sequence: CASSPPSLNRAEAFF. The CDR3 DNA is TGTGCCAGCAGCCCCCCGTCTCTAAACCGGGCTGAAGCTTTCTTT.

The V gene is TRBV27, the J gene TRBJ2-1; tentative D call: TRBD2 (6 bases). V was cut by 3 bases and J by 5 bases, with 11 bases left in between. Germline CDR1 and CDR2: MNHEY and SMNVEV (reference sequence). The CDR3 length is 14 residues. The CDR3 coding sequence is TGTGCCAGCAGTTTTCGATGGGGGGACAATGAGCAGTTCTTC. It codes for CASSFRWGDNEQFF.

The chain couples TRBV10-3 to TRBJ1-2; 7 positions agree with TRBD1. J lost 6 bases, V lost 0 bases, and 7 bases had no gene match. Germline V gene lookup returns CDR1 ENHRY and CDR2 SYGVKD. CDR3 size: 15 residues. The CDR3 sequence: CAISESTLGTDGYTF. The CDR3 DNA reads as TGTGCCATCAGTGAGTCGACTTTAGGGACAGATGGCTACACCTTC.

V gene TRBV5-1 combines with J gene TRBJ2-2, with D possibly being TRBD1 or TRBD2 (5 bases each). CDR3 size: 15 residues. The germline gives CDR1 SGHRS, CDR2 YFSETQ. V was trimmed by 5 bases and J by 2 bases, leaving 13 bases between them. The CDR3 DNA reads TGCGCCAGCAGGGTCGGGGACCTAAACACCGGGGAGCTGTTTTTT. Residues: CASRVGDLNTGELFF.

The chain's CDR3 is CASSQDDRVAGYTF. The CDR3 nucleotides are TGCGCCAGCAGCCAGGATGACAGGGTAGCCGGCTACACCTTC. The chain employs TRBV4-3 and TRBJ1-2, with 7 positions matching TRBD1. V dropped 3 bases and J dropped 8; count of bases not matched to a gene: 9. The CDR3 contains 14 residues. Germline V gene sequence: CDR1 LGHNA, CDR2 YSLEER.

J is TRBJ1-6 and V is TRBV18, with D hard to call. The V end lost 3 bases, the J end lost 0 bases, and 6 bases lay between the germline ends. Germline-derived CDR1 and CDR2 are KGHSH and LQKENI. The CDR3 totals 15 residues. The CDR3 sequence is CASSPSSSYNSPLHF. CDR3 sequence (DNA): TGTGCCAGCTCACCGTCAAGCTCCTATAATTCACCCCTCCACTTT. Together with reference TRBV18 and TRBJ1-6, the CDR3 gives the full variable domain: NAGVMQNPRHLVRRRGQEARLRCSPMKGHSHVYWYRQLPEEGLKFMVYLQKENIIDESGMPKERFSAEFPKEGPSILRIQQVVRGDSAAYFCASSPSSSYNSPLHFGNGTRLTVT.

This CDR3 is CASSLDIQGKTFF. CDR3 in DNA: TGTGCCAGCAGCTTAGATATACAGGGTAAAACTTTCTTT. The chain has TRBV7-9 and TRBJ1-1; a possible D gene is TRBD1 (6 bases). The CDR3 is 13 residues long. V lost 1 base, J lost 12 bases, and 15 bases lay in between. Germline V lookup: CDR1 SEHNR, CDR2 FQNEAQ (reference sequence).

The CDR3: CASSGQGVANEKLFF. CDR3 coding DNA: TGTGCCAGCAGTGGACAGGGTGTAGCTAATGAAAAACTGTTTTTT. The chain joins TRBV2 to TRBJ1-4, with 7 bases aligning to TRBD1. Germline values: CDR1 SNHLY, CDR2 FYNNEI. The length of the CDR3 is 15 residues. V was pared by 4 bases and J by 3 bases, with 5 bases of the junction left unmatched.

This clone was found once. The V and J genes are TRBV6-6 and TRBJ1-6; tentative D call: TRBD1 (6 bases). Deletions cut 6 bases from V and 7 bases from J, with 10 bases between. The CDR3 covers 13 residues. Germline values: CDR1 MNHNY, CDR2 SVGAGI (reference sequence). The CDR3 nucleotides read TGTGCCAGCAGCAACCAGGGGAATTCACCCCTCCACTTT. This encodes CASSNQGNSPLHF.